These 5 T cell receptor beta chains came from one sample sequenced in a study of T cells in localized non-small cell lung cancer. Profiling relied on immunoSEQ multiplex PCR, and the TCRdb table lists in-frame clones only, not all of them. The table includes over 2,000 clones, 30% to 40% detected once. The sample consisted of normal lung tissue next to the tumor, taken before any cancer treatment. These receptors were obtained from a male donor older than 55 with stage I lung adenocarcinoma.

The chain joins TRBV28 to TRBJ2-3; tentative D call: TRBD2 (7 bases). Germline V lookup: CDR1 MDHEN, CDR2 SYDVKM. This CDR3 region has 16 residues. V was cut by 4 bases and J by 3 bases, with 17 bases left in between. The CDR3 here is CASSSLAGRGTDTQYF. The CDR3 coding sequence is TGTGCCAGCAGTTCCCTCGCGGGGAGGGGGACAGATACGCAGTATTTT.

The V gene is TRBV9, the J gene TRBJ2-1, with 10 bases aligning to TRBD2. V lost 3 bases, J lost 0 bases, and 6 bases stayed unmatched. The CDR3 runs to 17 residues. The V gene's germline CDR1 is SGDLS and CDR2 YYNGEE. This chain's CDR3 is CASSGDSGRNSYNEQFF. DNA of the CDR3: TGTGCCAGCAGCGGAGATAGCGGGAGGAACTCCTACAATGAGCAGTTCTTC.

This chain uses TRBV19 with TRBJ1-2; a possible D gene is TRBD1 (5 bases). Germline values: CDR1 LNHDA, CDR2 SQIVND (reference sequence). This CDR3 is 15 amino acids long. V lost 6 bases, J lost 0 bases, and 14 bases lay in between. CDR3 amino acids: CASSRGGGSNYGYTF. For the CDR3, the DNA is TGTGCCAGTAGCCGGGGCGGGGGTTCTAACTATGGCTACACCTTC.

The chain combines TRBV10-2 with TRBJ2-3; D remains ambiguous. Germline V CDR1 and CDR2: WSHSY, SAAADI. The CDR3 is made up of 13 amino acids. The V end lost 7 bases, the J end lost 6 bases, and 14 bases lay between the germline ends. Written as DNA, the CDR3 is TGCGCCAGCACCGCCGATGCCGGGGATACGCAGTATTTT. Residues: CASTADAGDTQYF.

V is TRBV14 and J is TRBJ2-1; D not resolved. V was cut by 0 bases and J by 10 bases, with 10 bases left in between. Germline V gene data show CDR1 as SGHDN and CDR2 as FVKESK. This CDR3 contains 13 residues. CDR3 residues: CASSQDLEGEQFF. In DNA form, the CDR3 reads TGTGCCAGCAGCCAAGACCTAGAAGGAGAGCAGTTCTTC.